This T cell receptor beta chain was sequenced for a study of T cell changes during pregnancy in multiple sclerosis. The V gene's germline CDR1 is MNHNS and CDR2 SASEGT. This CDR3 comprises 14 residues. The V end was cut by 7 bases, the J end by 1 base, with 12 bases between. Repertoires were generated with immunoSEQ multiplex PCR, while TCRdb's copy carries only in-frame clones and drops some. The sample has around 30,000 clones; roughly 91% are singletons. The clonotype was recovered from a female donor with multiple sclerosis, enrolled in a pregnancy study. The specimen was CD4+ T cells from peripheral blood mononuclear cells, collected after pregnancy. The chain joins TRBV6-1 to TRBJ2-3; D unresolved. The CDR3 sequence: CASNKEPGTDTQYF. DNA of the CDR3: TGTGCCAGCAATAAGGAGCCCGGCACAGATACGCAGTATTTT.